The entry below describes one TCR beta chain. Its antigen is currently unknown. The sample belongs to a study of OX40 agonist ivuxolimab in advanced cancers. For the study at large: An agonistic human IgG2 monoclonal antibody against OX40 (CD134) was given. Patients enrolled in dose escalation were diagnosed with hepatocellular carcinoma, melanoma, renal cell or head and neck cancer. Patients achieving partial responses numbered three: one hepatocellular carcinoma case and two cutaneous melanoma cases.

Study-level results: Partial responders at 0.1-3.0 mg/kg had among the lowest clonal expansion.

Only in-frame clones appear in the TCRdb table, and some are missing; sequencing was by immunoSEQ multiplex PCR. Of around 70,000 clones listed, 65% to 90% were seen once; the top ten hold more than 0.45%. This receptor was identified in an adult with an advanced solid tumor such as melanoma, head and neck, liver or kidney cancer. The sample was CD4+ or CD8+ T cells sorted from blood, taken in a trial of the OX40 agonist ivuxolimab.

CDR3 loop: CASSTRGGDTQYF. As DNA, the CDR3 is TGTGCCAGCAGCACCCGGGGGGGAGATACGCAGTATTTT. V is TRBV7-2 and J is TRBJ2-3, with 8 bases identical to TRBD2. This CDR3 is 13 amino acids long. Germline V gene sequence: CDR1 SGHTA, CDR2 FQGNSA. The junction had 3 bases not matched to a gene; V was cut back by 5 bases and J by 5 bases.